This entry concerns a single T cell receptor beta chain. Original handling: Researchers report that nucleated cell counts were estimated from reference gene primer amplification. TCRdb keeps only in-frame clones here, not all; method: immunoSEQ multiplex PCR. V and J calls and clone size are those listed in that table; D and trimming were worked out from the DNA. This table holds about 220,000 clones, 80% found once. This sample stems from a study of blood T cell repertoires in COVID-19. In the study overall: The samples span acute and convalescent COVID-19 from the United States, Italy and Spain. In each case, the material was cDNA or gDNA derived from T cells, B-cell-depleted T cells, or PBMCs.

The V and J ends lost 2 bases and 5 bases respectively, with 13 bases between them. The length of the CDR3 is 14 residues. Germline lookup yields CDR1 GTSNPN and CDR2 SVGIG (reference sequence). The source is a human donor in a cohort sampled during active COVID-19. This chain joins TRBV30 and TRBJ1-5, with TRBD1 as a possible D gene (5 bases). The specimen was peripheral blood. CDR3 sequence (DNA): TGTGCCTGGAGTCCGAGGGGAGGGTATCAGCCCCAGCATTTT. It yields the protein CAWSPRGGYQPQHF.